The clone carrying this TCR beta chain was counted a few times. From germline, CDR1 is SGHVS and CDR2 FQNEAQ. The CDR3 has 15 residues. V lost 5 bases to trimming and J lost 0 bases, with 11 bases between them. Version v3.0 of the immunoSEQ assay ran at survey level. Here immunoSEQ multiplex PCR was the method, and the copy in TCRdb shows in-frame clones only, minus some. The repertoire consists of some 33,000 clones, with over 75% occurring once and the leading ten covering around 6.5%. This sample was taken from a study of long-term antiretroviral therapy in people with HIV. This sample comprised unsorted PBMCs, obtained 0.6 years after starting antiretroviral therapy. The sequence derives from a man aged 18 to 35 with HIV. The chain is built from TRBV7-8 and TRBJ1-3; no firm D call. The CDR3 DNA sequence: TGTGCCAGCAGCGAAGGACGGACCTCTGGAAACACCATATATTTT. Its protein is CASSEGRTSGNTIYF.